This T cell receptor (beta chain) was captured by sequencing in a study of T cells after yellow fever vaccination (dated by TCRdb to between 2018 and 2021). Study-wide context: The SMART-Seq v4 Ultra Low Input RNA kit was used to prepare libraries from fractions with low cell numbers. To follow T-cell clones before and after both primary and booster YFV17D yellow fever vaccination, bulk TCR alpha and beta repertoires underwent longitudinal sequencing. Two healthy male donors, one aged 18 to 29 and one aged 30 to 40 years, were included in the cohort. Blood was drawn at multiple timepoints before and after primary and secondary immunization, with bulk PBMC replicates and cell subsets isolated. Overall results and qualifications from the work: A small share of clonotypes occurred in both CD4 and CD8 compartments, likely arising from convergent recombination. After the booster, most clones that had expanded after primary vaccination were detected again (around 95% of CD4 and roughly 86% of CD8), suggesting broad maintenance of memory. Compared with the primary T-cell response, the secondary T-cell response was weaker but faster, peaking on day 5 rather than day 15. The study included only two donors, which limits how far the findings can be generalized. Computational filtering was needed because FACS-sorted repertoires could contain abundant contaminating clonotypes from the bulk population.

This clonotype was counted many times. No cognate antigen has been identified for it. No qualities accompany the bases; no much larger clone lies one base away. After removal of 5 bases from V and 6 bases from J, the junction retains 8 bases not matched to a gene. According to the germline V gene, CDR1 reads MNHNS and CDR2 reads SASEGT. From the cysteine through the phenylalanine, the CDR3 covers 15 amino acids. CDR3 DNA is the only sequence kept; it has 45 bases, read in frame from the first base. The treatment or condition label of this sample denotes: live attenuated yellow fever vaccine strain. PBMCs were isolated from peripheral blood using a standard Ficoll-Paque protocol. Dynabeads CD4 and CD8 positive selection kits were used to isolate the CD4 and CD8 T-cell fractions. TriZol was used to extract RNA from bulk PBMCs, from CD4 and CD8 fractions, and from dextramer-positive and dextramer-negative fractions.

Sequencing used an Illumina NovaSeq 6000. TCR cDNA was made using 5'RACE template switching, a step that added a universal primer site and unique molecular identifiers. Priming for cDNA synthesis came from both the TCR alpha and TCR beta constant segments. Library amplification used two PCR steps, and the second PCR step added sample barcodes and sequencing adapters. Libraries were sequenced on Illumina HiSeq 2500 (2x100 bp) or NovaSeq (2x150 bp). As for the authors' bioinformatics: Reads were demultiplexed and collapsed into UMI consensus sequences with MIGEC, and V(D)J alignment was performed with MiXCR. Using edgeR on replicate PBMC samples, clonotypes were called vaccine-responding if FDR was below 0.01 and the log2 fold change was above 5 up to day 15. Each bulk clonotype received a CD4 or CD8 identity based on whether the sequenced CD4 or CD8 repertoire contained that clonotype at higher abundance. TCRdb ran its own pipeline on the public reads, namely fastp trimming at Q25 and MiXCR clone calling, and kept in-frame beta chains. A single entry per CDR3 protein holds the most common genes and DNA from its merged rows. It is TCRdb's table, rather than the study itself, that gives the V and J calls and clone size. Present in this sample are about 300,000 distinct CDR3 sequences, 7.5% to 9.5% of which were seen just once. 3% to 3.5% of the sample comes from the top ten.

This sequence uses TRBV6-1 and TRBJ2-1; TRBD2 fits 9 bases in the junction. The source is a man between 18 and 29 years old who received the YFV17D yellow fever vaccine. Sequences were derived from CD4+ T cells sorted from PBMCs, sampled 5 days after the yellow fever booster vaccination. Read as DNA, the sequence is TGTGCCAGCAGTTATTACAGAGCGGGGGGCAATGAGCAGTTCTTC. It specifies CASSYYRAGGNEQFF.